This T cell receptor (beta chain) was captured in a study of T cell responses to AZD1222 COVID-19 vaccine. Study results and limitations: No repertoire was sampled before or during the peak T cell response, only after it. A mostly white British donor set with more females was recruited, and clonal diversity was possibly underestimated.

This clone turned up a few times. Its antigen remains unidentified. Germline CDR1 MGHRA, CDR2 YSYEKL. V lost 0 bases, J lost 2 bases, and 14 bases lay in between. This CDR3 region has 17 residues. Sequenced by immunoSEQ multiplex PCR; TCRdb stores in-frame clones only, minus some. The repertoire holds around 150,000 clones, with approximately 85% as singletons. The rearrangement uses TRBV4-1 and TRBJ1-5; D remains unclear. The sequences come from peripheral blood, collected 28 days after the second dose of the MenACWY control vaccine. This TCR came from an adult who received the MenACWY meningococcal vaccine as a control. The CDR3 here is CASSQEGRLRGNQPQHF. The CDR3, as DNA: TGCGCCAGCAGCCAAGAAGGTAGACTAAGGGGCAATCAGCCCCAGCATTTT.